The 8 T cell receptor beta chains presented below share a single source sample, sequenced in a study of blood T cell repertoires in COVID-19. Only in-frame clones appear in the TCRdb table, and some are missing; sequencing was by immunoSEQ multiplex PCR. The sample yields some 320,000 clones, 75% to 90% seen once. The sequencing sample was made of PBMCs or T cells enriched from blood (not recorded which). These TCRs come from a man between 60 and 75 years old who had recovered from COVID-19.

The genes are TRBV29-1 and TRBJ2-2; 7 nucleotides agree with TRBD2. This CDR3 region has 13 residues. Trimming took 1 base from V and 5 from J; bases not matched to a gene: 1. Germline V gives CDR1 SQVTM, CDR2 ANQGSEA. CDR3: CSVEGRGTGELFF. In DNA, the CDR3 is TGCAGCGTTGAAGGGCGGGGGACCGGGGAGCTGTTTTTT.

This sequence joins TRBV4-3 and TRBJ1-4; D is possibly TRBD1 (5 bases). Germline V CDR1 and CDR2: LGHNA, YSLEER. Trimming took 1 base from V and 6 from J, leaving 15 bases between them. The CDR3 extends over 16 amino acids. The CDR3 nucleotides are TGCGCCAGCAGCCAAGGGGGCGGATTCTTAGATGAAAAACTGTTTTTT. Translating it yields CASSQGGGFLDEKLFF.

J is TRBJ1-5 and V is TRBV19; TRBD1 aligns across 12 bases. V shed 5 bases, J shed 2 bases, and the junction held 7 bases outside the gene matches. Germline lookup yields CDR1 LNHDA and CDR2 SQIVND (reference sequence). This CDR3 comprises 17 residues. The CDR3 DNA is TGTGCCAGTAGTCTCGGGACAGGGGGCCGAGGCAATCAGCCCCAGCATTTT. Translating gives CASSLGTGGRGNQPQHF.

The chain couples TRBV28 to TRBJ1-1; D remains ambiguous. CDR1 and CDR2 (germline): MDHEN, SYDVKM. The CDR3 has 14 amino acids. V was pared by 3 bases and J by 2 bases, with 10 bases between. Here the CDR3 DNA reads TGTGCCAGCAGTTTCGGACTGACAAACACTGAAGCTTTCTTT. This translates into CASSFGLTNTEAFF.

CDR3 sequence: CASSSQSLEKLFF. CDR3 DNA sequence: TGTGCCAGCAGCTCCCAGTCCCTTGAAAAACTGTTTTTT. This chain links TRBV7-2 with TRBJ1-4; D call uncertain. Trimming pared 4 bases from V and 7 bases from J, leaving 10 bases between. The CDR3 spans 13 residues. Germline V CDR1 and CDR2: SGHTA, FQGNSA. The complete variable domain, with remaining parts taken from reference TRBV7-2 and TRBJ1-4, reads GAGVSQSPSNKVTEKGKDVELRCDPISGHTALYWYRQSLGQGLEFLIYFQGNSAPDKSGLPSDRFSAERTGGSVSTLTIQRTQQEDSAVYLCASSSQSLEKLFFGSGTQLSVL.

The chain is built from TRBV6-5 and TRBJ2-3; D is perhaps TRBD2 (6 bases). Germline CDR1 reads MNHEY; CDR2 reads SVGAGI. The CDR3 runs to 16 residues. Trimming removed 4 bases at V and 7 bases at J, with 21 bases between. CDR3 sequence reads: CASSSNYGGSQNTQYF. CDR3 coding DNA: TGTGCCAGCAGTTCTAATTACGGGGGAAGTCAGAATACGCAGTATTTT.

DNA of the CDR3: TGTGCCAGCAGCCCTGGACAGGGGGCGTCGCGGGGAAACACCATATATTTT. This sequence encodes CASSPGQGASRGNTIYF. The rearrangement joins TRBV5-4 to TRBJ1-3, with 11 bases lining up with TRBD1. This CDR3 has 17 amino acids. Germline V CDR1 and CDR2: SGHNT, YYREEE (reference sequence). J lost 4 bases, V lost 4 bases, and 10 bases had no gene match. The full variable domain, with the rest looked up from reference TRBV5-4 and TRBJ1-3, is ETGVTQSPTHLIKTRGQQVTLRCSSQSGHNTVSWYQQALGQGPQFIFQYYREEENGRGNFPPRFSGLQFPNYSSELNVNALELDDSALYLCASSPGQGASRGNTIYFGEGSWLTVV.

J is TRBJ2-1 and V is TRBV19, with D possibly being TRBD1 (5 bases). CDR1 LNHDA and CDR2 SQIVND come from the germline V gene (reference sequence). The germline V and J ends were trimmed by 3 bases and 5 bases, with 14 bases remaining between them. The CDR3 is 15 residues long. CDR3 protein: CASSIRGLQHNEQFF. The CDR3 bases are TGTGCCAGTAGTATTAGGGGCTTACAGCACAATGAGCAGTTCTTC.